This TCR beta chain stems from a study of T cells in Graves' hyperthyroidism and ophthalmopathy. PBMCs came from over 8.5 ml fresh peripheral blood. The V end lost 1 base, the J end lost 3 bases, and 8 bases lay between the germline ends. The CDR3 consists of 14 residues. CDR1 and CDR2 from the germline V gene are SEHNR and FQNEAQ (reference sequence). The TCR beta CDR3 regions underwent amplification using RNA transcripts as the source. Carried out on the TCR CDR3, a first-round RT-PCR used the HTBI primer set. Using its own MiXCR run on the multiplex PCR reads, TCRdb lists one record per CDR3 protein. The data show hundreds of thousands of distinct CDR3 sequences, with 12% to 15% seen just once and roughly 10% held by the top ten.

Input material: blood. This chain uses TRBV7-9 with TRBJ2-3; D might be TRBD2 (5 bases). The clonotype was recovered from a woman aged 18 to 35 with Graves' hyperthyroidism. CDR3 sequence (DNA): TGTGCCAGCAGCTTAGTTAGGGAGACAGATACGCAGTATTTT. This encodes CASSLVRETDTQYF.